This TCR beta chain was captured in a study of early T cells in non-severe SARS-CoV-2 infection. The library protocol tagged individual cDNA molecules with unique molecular identifiers. Via MiXCR, TCRdb re-called the 5' RACE reads, giving one row per CDR3 protein. The sample yields roughly 40,000 distinct CDR3 sequences, roughly 6% seen once. This clonotype was picked up many times. One end of the junction is discordant with germline, which a read error may explain. CDR1 and CDR2 from the germline V gene are SGHAT and FQNNGV. This CDR3 is 12 amino acids long. The V call is TRBV11-2, the J call TRBJ2-1; 8 nucleotides match TRBD2. This sequence was found in an adult who was a healthcare worker with PCR-confirmed SARS-CoV-2 infection or an uninfected control (not recorded which). Input material: whole blood. Here the CDR3 reads CASSSEPGGGIF. The CDR3 DNA is TGTGCCAGCAGCTCAGAACCGGGCGGGGGGATCTTC.